This T cell receptor (beta chain) was sequenced for a study of cytomegalovirus exposure and HLA in healthy donors. General observations from the study: In a later analysis, parvovirus B19, influenza, CMV and Epstein-Barr virus appeared linked to several top co-occurrence clusters.

Both 60 Vbeta primers and 13 Jbeta primers went into the PCR. The data were produced by immunoSEQ multiplex PCR, yet TCRdb's version contains in-frame clones alone and is incomplete. The sample shows a few hundred thousand clones, over 75% of them seen only once. On this clone itself: The antigen remains undetermined.

Per germline, CDR1 SGHRS and CDR2 YFSETQ. Trimming at V came to 4 bases and at J to 8 bases, leaving 9 bases not matched to a gene. The CDR3 consists of 14 residues. Sequenced input: PBMCs. The chain carries TRBV5-1 and TRBJ1-2; 9 bases line up with TRBD1. This clonotype originated in a man between 18 and 35 years old in good health and CMV-seronegative. This CDR3 reads CASSETGTGYGYTF. Written as DNA, the CDR3 is TGCGCCAGCAGCGAAACCGGGACAGGGTACGGCTACACCTTC.